The present T cell receptor (beta chain) was sequenced within a study of spatial heterogeneity in lung cancer. Time point of the sample: blood at routine non-recurrence follow-up after resection. This clonotype showed up many times. In TCRdb, the 5' RACE reads were re-called with MiXCR into one record per CDR3 protein. The sample contains over 45,000 distinct CDR3 sequences, approximately 12% of which appear only once. Trimming took off 4 bases at V and 0 bases at J, with 10 bases between the two ends. This CDR3 has 16 residues. Sample: PBMCs, taken at follow-up. This receptor was taken from a male donor with early-stage non-small cell lung cancer. The rearrangement links TRBV12-3 or TRBV12-4 to TRBJ1-6; no reliable D call. CDR3 region: CASSWAKSSYNSPLHF. CDR3 in DNA: TGTGCCAGCAGTTGGGCCAAGAGCTCCTATAATTCACCCCTCCACTTT.